The 20 T cell receptor beta chains given below trace back to one sample, sequenced in a study of graft-versus-host responses after intestinal transplantation. The repertoire was sequenced with immunoSEQ multiplex PCR; TCRdb's copy has only in-frame clones and lacks some. The table lists about 120,000 clones, about 93% of them singletons. Antigens of these TCRs are unknown. The material was unstimulated CD4+ T cells sorted from spleen or lymph node cells, obtained before intestinal transplant. These receptors all come from a human donor who received an intestinal transplant.

The chain carries TRBV5-8 and TRBJ1-5; D is possibly TRBD1 (5 bases). Germline CDR1 and CDR2: SGHTS and YDEGEE. CDR3 size: 18 residues. The V end was cut by 0 bases, the J end by 1 base, with 17 bases between. CDR3 region: CASSLGQGRLESNQPQHF. CDR3 DNA sequence: TGTGCCAGCAGCTTGGGGCAGGGCCGGCTAGAGAGCAATCAGCCCCAGCATTTT.

The chain combines TRBV4-2 with TRBJ2-5; 10 bases agree with TRBD2. The closer fit of TRBJ2-7 to the DNA end suggests the J call may be wrong. The germline gives CDR1 LGHNA, CDR2 YNFKEQ. There are 16 residues in the CDR3. The DNA for the CDR3 is TGTGCCAGCAGCCAAGTGGGCCTAGCGGGAGTCCACGAGCAGTACTTC. It codes for CASSQVGLAGVHEQYF.

This rearrangement joins TRBV19 to TRBJ2-7; maybe TRBD2 (5 bases). This CDR3 has 17 amino acids. Germline CDR1 LNHDA, CDR2 SQIVND (reference sequence). The ends were cut back, 3 bases at V and 4 bases at J, with 22 bases in the middle. The CDR3: CASSMIPKTARGYEQYF. The CDR3 bases are TGTGCCAGTAGTATGATCCCCAAGACTGCTCGCGGGTACGAGCAGTACTTC.

V and J are TRBV23-1 and TRBJ2-1; the match to TRBD2 covers 10 bases. TRBV23-1 is an open reading frame, and its role is uncertain. This CDR3 has 16 amino acids. V was clipped by 0 bases and J by 5 bases; unmatched bases: 4. The CDR3 is CASSQSPSGRDNEQFF. In DNA form, the CDR3 reads TGCGCCAGCAGTCAATCGCCCAGCGGGAGGGACAATGAGCAGTTCTTC.

The rearrangement joins TRBV29-1 to TRBJ1-1; tentatively, D is TRBD1 (6 bases). Germline V CDR1 and CDR2: SQVTM, ANQGSEA. This CDR3 spans 15 amino acids. V lost 7 bases, J lost 4 bases, and 22 bases lay in between. CDR3 in DNA: TGCAGCGCCGTGGACAGTTTCCGTTGGAGCACTGAAGCTTTCTTT. Residues: CSAVDSFRWSTEAFF.

This chain uses TRBV5-1 with TRBJ1-5; unclear D gene. Trimming removed 3 bases at V and 3 bases at J, with 13 bases between. Germline loops: CDR1 SGHRS, CDR2 YFSETQ. The CDR3 is 15 amino acids. CDR3 loop: CASSSEGLPNQPQHF. The CDR3 DNA follows: TGCGCCAGCAGCTCGGAGGGCCTCCCCAATCAGCCCCAGCATTTT.

The chain couples TRBV6-5 to TRBJ2-3; a weak D match, TRBD1 (6 bases). V was clipped by 5 bases and J by 6 bases, with 15 bases between them. The germline V gene encodes CDR1 MNHEY and CDR2 SVGAGI. The CDR3 totals 14 residues. CDR3 nucleotides: TGTGCCAGCAGTCGCAACAGGGTCCTCGATACGCAGTATTTT. Protein product: CASSRNRVLDTQYF.

The rearrangement uses TRBV5-6 and TRBJ1-4, with D tentatively TRBD1 (6 bases). Trimming shortened V by 3 bases and J by 7 bases, and 10 bases separated the two germline ends. CDR3 size: 13 residues. The germline V gene has CDR1 SGHDT and CDR2 YYEEEE. CDR3 region: CASSYRVVEKLFF. In DNA, the CDR3 is TGTGCCAGCAGCTACAGGGTGGTTGAAAAACTGTTTTTT.

The chain couples TRBV6-5 to TRBJ2-2, with a possible D match to TRBD2 (6 bases). CDR1 is MNHEY and CDR2 is SVGAGI in the germline V gene. The CDR3 has 14 amino acids. Trimming stripped 2 bases from V and 5 bases from J, with 9 bases between. The CDR3 region is CASSYGRGTGELFF. As DNA, the CDR3 is TGTGCCAGCAGTTACGGTCGGGGGACCGGGGAGCTGTTTTTT.

The chain recombines TRBV30 with TRBJ2-3, with unresolved D. CDR1 is GTSNPN, CDR2 SVGIG, per germline (reference sequence). Deletions cut 0 bases from V and 2 bases from J, with 6 bases between. The CDR3 spans 13 residues. Written as DNA, the CDR3 is TGTGCCTGGAGTGTGACCCACACAGATACGCAGTATTTT. As protein: CAWSVTHTDTQYF.

The chain links TRBV7-3 to TRBJ2-3; 10 positions match TRBD1. J was trimmed by 5 bases and V by 5 bases; bases with no gene match: 7. CDR3 size: 15 residues. Germline V gives CDR1 SGHTA, CDR2 FQGTGA. CDR3 residues: CASSQRQGAIDTQYF. The DNA for the CDR3 is TGTGCCAGCAGCCAACGACAGGGGGCCATAGATACGCAGTATTTT. Based on the CDR3 plus reference TRBV7-3 and TRBJ2-3, the full variable domain is GAGVSQTPSNKVTEKGKYVELRCDPISGHTALYWYRQSLGQGPEFLIYFQGTGAADDSGLPNDRFFAVRPEGSVSTLKIQRTERGDSAVYLCASSQRQGAIDTQYFGPGTRLTVL.

V and J are TRBV19 and TRBJ2-4; 7 positions match TRBD1. This CDR3 has 15 residues. Trimming took 5 bases from V and 2 from J; bases not matched to a gene: 6. Per the germline V gene, CDR1 is LNHDA and CDR2 is SQIVND (reference sequence). CDR3 nucleotide sequence: TGTGCCAGTAGTTCCCGGGACAGAACCAAAAACATTCAGTACTTC. Its translation: CASSSRDRTKNIQYF. The full variable domain, with the rest looked up from reference TRBV19 and TRBJ2-4, is DGGITQSPKYLFRKEGQNVTLSCEQNLNHDAMYWYRQDPGQGLRLIYYSQIVNDFQKGDIAEGYSVSREKKESFPLTVTSAQKNPTAFYLCASSSRDRTKNIQYFGAGTRLSVL.

The V gene is TRBV27, the J gene TRBJ2-4; D is undetermined. V dropped 5 bases and J dropped 1 base, with 12 bases sitting between them. CDR1 MNHEY and CDR2 SMNVEV come from the germline V gene (reference sequence). There are 15 residues in the CDR3. This CDR3 is CASSVHRRAKNIQYF. In nucleotides, the CDR3 is TGTGCCAGCAGTGTCCATAGGCGGGCCAAAAACATTCAGTACTTC.

The CDR3 here is CASSEEDTQYF. The CDR3 DNA reads TGTGCCAGCAGCGAGGAGGATACGCAGTATTTT. This chain joins TRBV7-9 and TRBJ2-3; D is uncertain. This CDR3 comprises 11 residues. Germline assignment: CDR1 SEHNR and CDR2 FQNEAQ (reference sequence). Trimming shortened V by 5 bases and J by 6 bases, and 6 bases separated the two germline ends.

This clone was picked up one time. The chain uses TRBV28 and TRBJ2-7; possible D gene TRBD1, 7 bases. Trimming removed 5 bases at V and 4 bases at J, with 18 bases between. Germline loops: CDR1 MDHEN, CDR2 SYDVKM. This CDR3 spans 15 amino acids. This CDR3 is CASSPPAGGYYEQYF. In nucleotides, the CDR3 is TGTGCCAGCAGTCCCCCGGCAGGGGGGTATTACGAGCAGTACTTC. Supplemented by reference TRBV28 and TRBJ2-7, the full variable domain reads DVKVTQSSRYLVKRTGEKVFLECVQDMDHENMFWYRQDPGLGLRLIYFSYDVKMKEKGDIPEGYSVSREKKERFSLILESASTNQTSMYLCASSPPAGGYYEQYFGPGTRLTVT.

The rearrangement uses TRBV2 and TRBJ2-1; tentative D call: TRBD2 (6 bases). Trimming cost V 2 bases and J 7 bases, with 15 bases left between them. The CDR3 contains 15 residues. The germline V gene encodes CDR1 SNHLY and CDR2 FYNNEI. CDR3 nucleotide sequence: TGTGCCAGCAGTGAACGGGAGCCCCTGGGGAATGAGCAGTTCTTC. It is translated as CASSEREPLGNEQFF. The full variable domain, its missing parts supplied by reference TRBV2 and TRBJ2-1, is EPEVTQTPSHQVTQMGQEVILRCVPISNHLYFYWYRQILGQKVEFLVSFYNNEISEKSEIFDDQFSVERPDGSNFTLKIRSTKLEDSAMYFCASSEREPLGNEQFFGPGTRLTVL.

The CDR3 bases are TGCGCCAGCAGCCAAGGCGGGGACTCCGTCATTAGAGATACGCAGTATTTT. Protein product: CASSQGGDSVIRDTQYF. This rearrangement joins TRBV4-1 to TRBJ2-3; TRBD2 is a possible D gene (6 bases). The CDR3 extends over 17 amino acids. V was trimmed by 1 base and J by 5 bases, leaving 19 bases between them. The germline V gene encodes CDR1 MGHRA and CDR2 YSYEKL.

The rearrangement uses TRBV4-1 and TRBJ2-3; 13 bases match TRBD2. This CDR3 is built from 16 residues. Losses at the gene ends were 2 bases for V and 11 bases for J; bases not matched to a gene: 10. CDR1 MGHRA and CDR2 YSYEKL come from the germline V gene. CDR3 DNA sequence: TGCGCCAGCAGCCAACCGACTAGCGGGAGGCGGATTGAGCAGTATTTT. Protein: CASSQPTSGRRIEQYF.

J is TRBJ2-7 and V is TRBV6-5; D not resolved. Germline assignment: CDR1 MNHEY and CDR2 SVGAGI. V lost 8 bases and J 4 bases, leaving 15 bases between the germline ends. The CDR3 totals 13 residues. As DNA, the CDR3 is TGTGCCAGCGGACCGGGCCCCGAATACGAGCAGTACTTC. Its translation: CASGPGPEYEQYF.

The genes are TRBV6-5 and TRBJ1-4; D not certain. Germline-derived CDR1 and CDR2 are MNHEY and SVGAGI. V was shortened by 5 bases and J by 3 bases, with 13 bases between the two germline ends. The CDR3 consists of 15 residues. CDR3 nucleotides: TGTGCCAGCAGTCGTTACTCCGGACCTAATGAAAAACTGTTTTTT. Encoded protein: CASSRYSGPNEKLFF.